This T cell receptor beta chain was recovered during a study of cytomegalovirus exposure and HLA in healthy donors. This clone turned up a few times. Its matching antigen is unknown. Primers: 60 Vbeta forward and 13 Jbeta reverse. Original processing notes: There were around 80 million unique TCR beta chains by a later count, and about 11 million of them were shared. TCRdb's table, derived via immunoSEQ multiplex PCR, lists solely in-frame clones and lacks some. The V and J calls and clone size come from that table; D and trimming were worked out from the DNA. The sample has under 130,000 clones; about 81% are singletons. Study outcomes and limitations: In a later analysis, productive TCRs from donors in an Asian-associated ancestry cluster reportedly carried fewer N-insertions than the cohort mean. Published work reported that the classifier diagnosed cytomegalovirus status with high specificity and sensitivity.

Per the germline V gene, CDR1 is SGHDT and CDR2 is YYEEEE. The V end was cut by 3 bases, the J end by 2 bases, with 15 bases between. CDR3 length equals 15 residues. Sequencing was carried out using PBMCs. The receptor was isolated from a man aged 30 to 39 in good health and CMV-seronegative. The V gene is TRBV5-6, the J gene TRBJ2-7, with D hard to call. CDR3 in amino acids: CASSWATNTAYEQYF. CDR3 coding DNA: TGTGCCAGCAGCTGGGCGACAAACACCGCCTACGAGCAGTACTTC. The complete variable domain, with remaining parts taken from reference TRBV5-6 and TRBJ2-7, reads DAGVTQSPTHLIKTRGQQVTLRCSPKSGHDTVSWYQQALGQGPQFIFQYYEEEERQRGNFPDRFSGHQFPNYSSELNVNALLLGDSALYLCASSWATNTAYEQYFGPGTRLTVT.